This T cell receptor beta chain was sequenced in a study of T-cell reconstitution after alpha-beta-depleted transplantation in children. Preparation of the TCRbeta library used unique molecular identifiers. TCRdb passed the PCR reads through MiXCR, listing each CDR3 protein once. This sample has 200,000 to 250,000 distinct CDR3 sequences, with about 25% found just once. General study results and limits: Several hundred rapidly expanded clones from non-depleted graft cells reportedly supplied alpha-beta T cells about two months post-transplant. T-cell numbers and diversity, one year after transplant, stemmed largely from T cells that were newly produced. In some patients, recipient T cells and intrathymic progenitors surviving conditioning explained high day-60 diversity.

Concerning this clonotype itself: Its antigen remains unknown.

CDR1 is DFQATT, CDR2 SNEGSKA, per germline (reference sequence). The CDR3 loop spans 13 amino acids. The V and J ends lost 3 bases and 4 bases respectively, with 12 bases between them. This chain links TRBV20-1 with TRBJ1-2; D may be TRBD1 (6 bases). The sample here was PBMCs, taken before TCRalphabeta/CD19-depleted stem cell transplant. The source of this sequence is a girl aged 2 to 9 with Fanconi anemia, due to receive a stem cell transplant. The CDR3 DNA follows: TGCAGTGCTAGGGACAGCTGGGGCTATGGCTACACCTTC. It encodes CSARDSWGYGYTF.